These 16 T cell receptor beta chains were sequenced from one sample in a study of radiotherapy plus CTLA-4 blockade in lung cancer. The assay was immunoSEQ multiplex PCR, and TCRdb's table has in-frame clones only and misses some. The sample includes 95,000 to 150,000 clones, 85% to 90% seen only once; the top ten take 6.9%. Here the sequenced sample was peripheral blood, taken from a patient treated with radiotherapy plus ipilimumab. These receptors were taken from a human donor with non-small cell lung cancer that progressed on radiotherapy plus ipilimumab.

This clone was recorded a few times. V usage is TRBV7-9 and J usage is TRBJ2-7; 10 bases fit TRBD2. The junction had 5 bases not matched to a gene; V was cut back by 7 bases and J by 2 bases. The CDR3 extends over 14 amino acids. CDR1 SEHNR and CDR2 FQNEAQ come from the germline V gene (reference sequence). The CDR3 here is CASTLAGTPYEQYF. The CDR3 bases are TGTGCCAGCACACTAGCGGGAACCCCCTACGAGCAGTACTTC.

The chain combines TRBV5-4 with TRBJ2-3; TRBD1 matches 7 bases. J gave up 2 bases and V 5 bases, and 8 bases lay outside the gene matches. The length of the CDR3 is 15 residues. Germline-derived CDR1 and CDR2 are SGHNT and YYREEE (reference sequence). CDR3: CASSIRDRPTDTQYF. In DNA form, the CDR3 reads TGTGCCAGCAGTATCCGGGACAGACCCACAGATACGCAGTATTTT.

The chain uses TRBV2 and TRBJ1-1; no definite D call. CDR1 is SNHLY, CDR2 FYNNEI, per germline. The CDR3 contains 14 residues. Trimming cost V 7 bases and J 0 bases, with 12 bases left between them. This CDR3 is CASIIGGMNTEAFF. In DNA, the CDR3 is TGTGCCAGCATTATAGGTGGGATGAACACTGAAGCTTTCTTT.

The chain joins TRBV27 to TRBJ1-2, with 7 bases matching TRBD1. The CDR3 contains 12 residues. Germline V gene data show CDR1 as MNHEY and CDR2 as SMNVEV (reference sequence). The trim removed 6 bases at V and 7 bases at J, leaving 5 bases unmatched. Here the CDR3 DNA reads TGTGCCAGCAGCCCAGACAGGGTTGGCTACACCTTC. It yields the protein CASSPDRVGYTF.

This clone was observed once. The rearrangement uses TRBV21-1 and TRBJ2-7; TRBD1 reflects the table's D call only, with no check against the DNA. TRBV21-1 is assigned pseudogene status. The CDR3 runs 16 residues. As DNA, the CDR3 is TGTGCCAGCAGCAAATTTACGAGGGGGTTAACCTACGAGCAGTACTTC. This encodes CASSKFTRGLTYEQYF.

The chain joins TRBV19 to TRBJ2-6; 7 positions match TRBD1. The CDR3 consists of 17 residues. CDR1 and CDR2 from the germline V gene are LNHDA and SQIVND (reference sequence). V was pared by 6 bases and J by 1 base, with 9 bases of the junction left unmatched. The CDR3 DNA sequence: TGTGCCAGTAGGAGACAGGGCACCCTATCTGGGGCCAACGTCCTGACTTTC. This translates into CASRRQGTLSGANVLTF.

The J gene is TRBJ1-2, the V gene TRBV29-1; 7 nucleotides align to TRBD1. V gave up 4 bases and J gave up 2 bases; unmatched junction bases: 13. The germline V gene has CDR1 SQVTM and CDR2 ANQGSEA. This CDR3 is 16 amino acids long. CDR3 amino acids: CSVARAGTARNYGYTF. The CDR3 DNA reads TGCAGCGTTGCCCGCGCCGGGACAGCTAGAAACTATGGCTACACCTTC.

The rearrangement joins TRBV5-1 to TRBJ1-1; 7 bases fit TRBD1. V shed 3 bases and J 0 bases; nucleotides not matched to a gene: 8. CDR3 size: 16 residues. Looked up from germline, CDR1 is SGHRS and CDR2 is YFSETQ. The CDR3 sequence is CASSSGTAILNTEAFF. The CDR3 nucleotides are TGCGCCAGCAGCTCCGGGACAGCAATTCTGAACACTGAAGCTTTCTTT.

The V gene is TRBV30, the J gene TRBJ1-1; TRBD1 might be the D (6 bases). Trimming pared 7 bases from V and 0 bases from J, leaving 21 bases between. Germline-derived CDR1 and CDR2 are GTSNPN and SVGIG (reference sequence). The CDR3 is 16 residues long. The CDR3 region is CALHRAPKGMNTEAFF. DNA for the CDR3: TGTGCCTTACACAGGGCCCCGAAGGGGATGAACACTGAAGCTTTCTTT. The entire variable domain, with the rest obtained from reference TRBV30 and TRBJ1-1, is as follows: SQTIHQWPATLVQPVGSPLSLECTVEGTSNPNLYWYRQAAGRGLQLLFYSVGIGQISSEVPQNLSASRPQDRQFILSSKKLLLSDSGFYLCALHRAPKGMNTEAFFGQGTRLTVV.

The V gene is TRBV6-1, the J gene TRBJ2-1; D is possibly TRBD2 (5 bases). This CDR3 is 14 amino acids long. V shed 2 bases and J shed 9 bases, with 14 bases lying between them. In germline, CDR1 is MNHNS, CDR2 SASEGT. The CDR3 is CASSESLAKVEQFF. The CDR3 coding sequence is TGTGCCAGCAGTGAATCGCTAGCTAAGGTTGAGCAGTTCTTC.

This clone was observed a single time. The V and J genes are TRBV4-1 and TRBJ2-7, with 8 bases identical to TRBD2. Losses at the gene ends were 5 bases for V and 6 bases for J; bases not matched to a gene: 15. Germline V lookup: CDR1 MGHRA, CDR2 YSYEKL. This CDR3 has 16 amino acids. DNA of the CDR3: TGCGCCAGCAGCGCTAGCGGGTTGGGCCGCCGGGGCGAGCAGTACTTC. Protein product: CASSASGLGRRGEQYF.

V and J are TRBV19 and TRBJ2-3, with 9 bases aligning to TRBD1. The germline V gene has CDR1 LNHDA and CDR2 SQIVND (reference sequence). CDR3 length: 16 amino acids. Trimming cost V 10 bases and J 3 bases; bases outside gene matches: 14. CDR3 DNA: TGTGCCACCGAACCCCGGGGGGACAGGGAGACAGATACGCAGTATTTT. As protein: CATEPRGDRETDTQYF.

This clone came up once. The J gene is TRBJ2-1, the V gene TRBV4-2, with 8 bases matching TRBD2. In germline, CDR1 is LGHNA, CDR2 YNFKEQ. The CDR3 consists of 15 residues. V was clipped by 0 bases and J by 4 bases; unmatched bases: 2. The DNA of the CDR3 is TGTGCCAGCAGCCAAGAACTAGCGGAGTACAATGAGCAGTTCTTC. Translating gives CASSQELAEYNEQFF.

To note about this clone: Additional DNA sequences in this sample encode the identical CDR3. V usage is TRBV9 and J usage is TRBJ2-7; 13 bases agree with TRBD2. The CDR3 has 14 residues. Germline CDR1 and CDR2: SGDLS and YYNGEE. With 3 bases clipped from V and 4 bases from J, the junction kept 1 base outside the gene matches. CDR3 region: CASSAGLAGYEQYF. CDR3 coding DNA: TGTGCCAGCAGCGCGGGACTAGCGGGGTACGAGCAGTACTTC.

The chain has TRBV19 and TRBJ2-1; tentative D call: TRBD2 (5 bases). Looked up from germline, CDR1 is LNHDA and CDR2 is SQIVND (reference sequence). The V end was cut by 7 bases, the J end by 8 bases, with 18 bases between. The CDR3 has 14 amino acids. Written as DNA, the CDR3 is TGTGCCAGTAATCTCGGAAACCTCGGGGATGAGCAGTTCTTC. It yields the protein CASNLGNLGDEQFF.

Concerning this clone: Distinct nucleotide sequences in the sample also encode this CDR3. This chain connects TRBV2 to TRBJ2-5; D unclear. There are 11 residues in the CDR3. Trimming took off 1 base at V and 4 bases at J, with 1 base between the two ends. Germline CDR1 and CDR2: SNHLY and FYNNEI. In nucleotides, the CDR3 is TGTGCCAGCAGTGAAGGAGAGACCCAGTACTTC. Translation gives CASSEGETQYF. The full variable domain, its missing parts supplied by reference TRBV2 and TRBJ2-5, is EPEVTQTPSHQVTQMGQEVILRCVPISNHLYFYWYRQILGQKVEFLVSFYNNEISEKSEIFDDQFSVERPDGSNFTLKIRSTKLEDSAMYFCASSEGETQYFGPGTRLLVL.